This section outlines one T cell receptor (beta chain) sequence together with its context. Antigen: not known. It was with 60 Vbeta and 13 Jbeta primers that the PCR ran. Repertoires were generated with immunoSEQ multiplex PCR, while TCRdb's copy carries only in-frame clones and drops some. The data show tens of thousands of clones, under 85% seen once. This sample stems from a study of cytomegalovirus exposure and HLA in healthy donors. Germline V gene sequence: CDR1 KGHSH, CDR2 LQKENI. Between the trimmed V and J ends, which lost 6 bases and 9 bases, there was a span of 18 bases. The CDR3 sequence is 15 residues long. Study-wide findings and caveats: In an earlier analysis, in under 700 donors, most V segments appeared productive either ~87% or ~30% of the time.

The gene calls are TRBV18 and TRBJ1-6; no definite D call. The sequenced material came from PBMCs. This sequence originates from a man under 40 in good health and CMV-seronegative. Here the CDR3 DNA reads TGTGCCAGCTCCCCGGACGAGGGTACGGTTTCACCCCTCCACTTT. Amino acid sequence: CASSPDEGTVSPLHF.